This T cell receptor beta chain emerged from a study of monozygotic twins with cystic fibrosis (dated by TCRdb to about 2021). For context, the study as a whole: Barcoded libraries were made from three micrograms of fragmented DNA using approximately 15 PCR cycles. The study compared TCR beta repertoires within and between 16 monozygotic twin pairs with cystic fibrosis to assess genetic influence on V and J gene usage. Made up mostly of children and adolescents, the cohort included ten female and six male twin pairs ranging in age from about 2.0 to 40 years, with a median of roughly 9.1 years. Twins were ranked among around 960 cohort participants for weight-for-height and FEVPerc (FEV1 disease centile) at the day of blood sampling. Data for three of the twin pairs had been reported previously in another context.

TCR beta CDR3 regions were amplified by multiplex PCR with the immunoSEQ immune profiling system according to the manufacturer's instructions. An Illumina NextSeq system was used for sequencing. Processing in the source paper ran as follows. Sequence data were processed on the immunoSEQ Analyzer platform, and clonality was calculated as the square root of Simpson's index of productive rearrangements. Jensen-Shannon distance served as the measure of similarity in V and J usage, while OLGA was used to compute CDR3 generation probabilities. Shared CDR3 sequences were searched against the immuneACCESS database (August 2020) and VDJdb (December 2020). This is the immuneACCESS table as TCRdb keeps it, with only in-frame sequences that have V and J called. A part of the clones is gone; compared with another copy, unresolved V genes explain less than half, and the rest is unexplained. That table gives V, J and clone size, and the DNA gave D and trimming. Recorded for this sample are more than 25,000 clones; just over 90% of them occurred a single time. The top ten clonotypes cover around 0.56% of the sample.

The twin pairs came from the European Cystic Fibrosis Twin and Sibling Study Cohort, a cohort that recruited patients from 150 to 200 CF clinics across 14 European countries. Zygosity and CFTR genotype were confirmed in-house, and zygosity was tested by multiplex PCR of nine short tandem repeat loci. Each twin gave a peripheral blood sample, and clinical parameters were documented on that same day of blood sampling. Genomic DNA was isolated from peripheral blood cells with phenol/chloroform and kept in TE buffer at 4 degrees C. Remarks on this clone: Its antigen target is currently unknown. No much larger clonotype is one base removed from it; base qualities were not supplied.

There are 14 amino acids in the CDR3, from cysteine to phenylalanine inclusive. The DNA shown is the 42-base CDR3, in frame from base 1. Per the germline V gene, SNHLY is the CDR1 and FYNNEI is the CDR2. Trimming costs V 4 bases and J 0 bases, and their ends lie 9 bases apart. The research as a whole found: In 13 of 16 pairs, V gene usage most closely resembled the co-twin's, and the same held for J usage in 8 of 16 pairs, a pattern suggesting genetic constraints. Only a small cohort was studied, and no association of shared CDR3 numbers with age, concordance or disease severity was found. Sharing of nucleotide-identical clonotypes was significantly greater within monozygotic CF twin pairs than between unrelated CF individuals (P = 0.000026, Mann-Whitney). Simpson clonality was found to be generally low (median roughly 0.009), suggesting a naive-dominated repertoire, although higher clonality was observed in the most severely affected patients.

The chain is assembled from TRBV2 and TRBJ1-1; confidence is insufficient to name the D gene. The sequenced sample consisted of blood. The sequence was obtained from a girl between 2 and 10 years old with cystic fibrosis. The CDR3 amino acid sequence is: CASSGSNMNTEAFF. The DNA sequence reads TGTGCCAGCAGTGGGAGCAATATGAACACTGAAGCTTTCTTT.